This T cell receptor (beta chain) was retrieved from a study of blood T cell repertoires in COVID-19. Turning to the study itself: Samples representing acute and convalescent COVID-19 were sourced from the United States, Italy and Spain.

Per the study methods: Reference gene primers were amplified, and this amplification served to estimate nucleated cell counts. Some clones are missing from TCRdb's copy, which holds only in-frame ones; the method was immunoSEQ multiplex PCR. V, J and clone size reflect that table, while D and trimming were determined from the DNA. The data show 330,000 or so clones, with approximately 92% seen just once and under 20% held by the top ten. Assignment of participants to cohorts was predicated upon participant-reported clinical history. All recovered Cohort 3 donors got two negative PCRs, got clearance, or saw symptom resolution. The V end was cut by 5 bases, the J end by 0 bases, with 4 bases between. Germline loops: CDR1 DFQATT, CDR2 SNEGSKA (reference sequence). This CDR3 is 11 amino acids long. About this clone itself: Other DNA sequences in the sample encode the same CDR3.

The V and J genes are TRBV20-1 and TRBJ1-1; D not resolved. Sequenced: PBMCs or T cells enriched from blood (not recorded which). This receptor was obtained from a woman aged 25 to 39 who had recovered from COVID-19. CDR3 residues: CSAPLNTEAFF. The CDR3 DNA reads TGCAGTGCTCCTCTGAACACTGAAGCTTTCTTT.